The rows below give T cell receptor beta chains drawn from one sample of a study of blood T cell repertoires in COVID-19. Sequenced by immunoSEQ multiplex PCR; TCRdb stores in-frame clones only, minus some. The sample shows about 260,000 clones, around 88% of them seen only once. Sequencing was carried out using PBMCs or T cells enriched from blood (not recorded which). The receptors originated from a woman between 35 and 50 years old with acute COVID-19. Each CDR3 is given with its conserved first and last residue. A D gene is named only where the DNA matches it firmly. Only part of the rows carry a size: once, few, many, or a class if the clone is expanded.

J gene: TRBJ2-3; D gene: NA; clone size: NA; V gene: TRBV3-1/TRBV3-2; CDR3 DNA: TGTGCCAGCAGCCCCTATGAGGGAGCATCAGATACGCAGTATTTT; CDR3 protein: CASSPYEGASDTQYF
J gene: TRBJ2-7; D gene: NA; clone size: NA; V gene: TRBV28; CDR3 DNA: TGTGCCAGCAGTCGGACAGAGACCTACGAGCAGTACTTC; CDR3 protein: CASSRTETYEQYF
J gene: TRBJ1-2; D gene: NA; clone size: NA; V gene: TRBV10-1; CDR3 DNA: TGCGCCAGCAGTGAGTCTGGGGCGAATTTCTATGGCTACACCTTC; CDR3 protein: CASSESGANFYGYTF
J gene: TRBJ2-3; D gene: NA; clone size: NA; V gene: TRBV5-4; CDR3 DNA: TGTGCCAGCAGCTTGACTAGGCGGGGAGATACGCAGTATTTT; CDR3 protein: CASSLTRRGDTQYF
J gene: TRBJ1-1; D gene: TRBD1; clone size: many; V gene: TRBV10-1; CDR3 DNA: TGCGCCAGCAGAAACTGGGACAGCAGGTTGAACACTGAAGCTTTCTTT; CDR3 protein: CASRNWDSRLNTEAFF
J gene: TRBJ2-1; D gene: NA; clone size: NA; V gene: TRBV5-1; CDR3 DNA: TGCGCCAGCAGCCGTACGGGTCCTTACACCAATGAGCAGTTCTTC; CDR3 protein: CASSRTGPYTNEQFF
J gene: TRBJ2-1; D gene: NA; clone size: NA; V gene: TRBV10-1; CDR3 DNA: TGCGCCAGCAGTGAGGCAGGGGGGTTTTGGAATGAGCAGTTCTTC; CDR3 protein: CASSEAGGFWNEQFF
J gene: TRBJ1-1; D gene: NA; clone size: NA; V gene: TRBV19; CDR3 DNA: TGTGCCAGTAGTGTACGCCAGGACTACGTGGACACTGAAGCTTTCTTT; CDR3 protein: CASSVRQDYVDTEAFF
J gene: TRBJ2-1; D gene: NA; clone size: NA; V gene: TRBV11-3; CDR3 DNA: TGTGCCAGCAGCCCGGAGGGGCTAGCGCCCTACAATGAGCAGTTCTTC; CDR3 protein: CASSPEGLAPYNEQFF
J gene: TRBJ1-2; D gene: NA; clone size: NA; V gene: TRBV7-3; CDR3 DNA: TGTGCCAGCAGCTTATCCCCAGACAGTGATGGCTACACCTTC; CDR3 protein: CASSLSPDSDGYTF
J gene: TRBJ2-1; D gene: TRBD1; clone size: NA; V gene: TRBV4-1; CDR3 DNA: TGCGCCAGCAGCCCCTGGACAGGGACGTACAATGAGCAGTTCTTC; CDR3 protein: CASSPWTGTYNEQFF
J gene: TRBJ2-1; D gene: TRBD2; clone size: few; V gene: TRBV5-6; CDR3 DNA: TGTGCCAGCAGCTTTCTTGTCAGCGGGAGCTACAATGAGCAGTTCTTC; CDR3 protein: CASSFLVSGSYNEQFF
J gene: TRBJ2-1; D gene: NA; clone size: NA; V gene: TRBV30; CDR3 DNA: TGTGCCTGGAGTCACCTCGCGTACAATGAGCAGTTCTTC; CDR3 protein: CAWSHLAYNEQFF
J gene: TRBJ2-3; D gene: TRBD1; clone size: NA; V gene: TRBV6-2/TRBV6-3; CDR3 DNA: TGTGCCAGCAGTTACAAGGACAGGGGATATGCAGATACGCAGTATTTT; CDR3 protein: CASSYKDRGYADTQYF
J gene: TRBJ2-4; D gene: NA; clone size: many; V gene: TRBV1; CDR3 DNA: TGCACCAGCAGACGAGCGGGAGATCGGGACATTCAGTACTTC; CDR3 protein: CTSRRAGDRDIQYF
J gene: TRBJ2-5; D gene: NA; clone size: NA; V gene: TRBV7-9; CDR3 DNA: TGTGCCAGCAGCCGGAGTAGCCGGGAGACCCAGTACTTC; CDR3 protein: CASSRSSRETQYF
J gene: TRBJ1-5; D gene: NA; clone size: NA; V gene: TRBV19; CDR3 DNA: TGTGCCAGTAGTATCCCCGGGACTAATCAGCCCCAGCATTTT; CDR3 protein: CASSIPGTNQPQHF
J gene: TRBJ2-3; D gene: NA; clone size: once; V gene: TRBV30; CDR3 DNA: TGTGCCGGACCCCGCCAGGGTGGCTCAGATACGCAGTATTTT; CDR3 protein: CAGPRQGGSDTQYF
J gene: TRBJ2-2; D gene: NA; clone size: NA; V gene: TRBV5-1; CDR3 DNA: TGCGCCACCCCAGTTGCCGGGGAGCTGTTTTTT; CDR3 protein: CATPVAGELFF
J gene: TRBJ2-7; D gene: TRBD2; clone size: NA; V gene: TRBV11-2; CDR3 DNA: TGTGCCAGCAGCGAAATGGGAGGGGCAGGTTTTCTTTACGAGCAGTACTTC; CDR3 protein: CASSEMGGAGFLYEQYF
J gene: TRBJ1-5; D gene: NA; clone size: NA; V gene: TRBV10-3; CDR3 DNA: TGTGCCATCATGAGTGCGACTAATCAGCCCCAGCATTTT; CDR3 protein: CAIMSATNQPQHF
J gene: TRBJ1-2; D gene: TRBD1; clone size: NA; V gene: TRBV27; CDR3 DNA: TGTGCCAGCAGTTCTATCGACCCAGGCCGGGGACAGGGCTACACCTTC; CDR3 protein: CASSSIDPGRGQGYTF
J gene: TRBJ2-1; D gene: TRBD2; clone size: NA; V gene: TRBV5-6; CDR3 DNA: TGTGCCAGCAGCTCCCTAGCGGGCGCCTACAATGAGCAGTTCTTC; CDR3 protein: CASSSLAGAYNEQFF
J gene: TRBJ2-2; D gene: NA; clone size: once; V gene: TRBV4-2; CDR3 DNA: TGTGCCAGCAGTCGAGCGGCTAACACCGGGGAGCTGTTTTTT; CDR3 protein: CASSRAANTGELFF
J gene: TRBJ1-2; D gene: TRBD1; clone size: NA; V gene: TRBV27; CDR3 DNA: TGTGCCAGCAGGGGGACAGCAAACTATGGCTACACCTTC; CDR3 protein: CASRGTANYGYTF
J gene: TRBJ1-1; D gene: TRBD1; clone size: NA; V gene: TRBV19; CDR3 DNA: TGTGCCAGTAGCGCGACAGGGGTTGGTGAAGCTTTCTTT; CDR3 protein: CASSATGVGEAFF
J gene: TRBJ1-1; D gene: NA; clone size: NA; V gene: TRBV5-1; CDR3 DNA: TGCGCCAGCAGCGCACAGGTGGACACTGAAGCTTTCTTT; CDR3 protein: CASSAQVDTEAFF
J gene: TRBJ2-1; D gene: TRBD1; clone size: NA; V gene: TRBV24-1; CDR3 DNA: TGTGCCACCAGTGATATGCGGACAGGCGGCAATGAGCAGTTCTTC; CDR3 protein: CATSDMRTGGNEQFF
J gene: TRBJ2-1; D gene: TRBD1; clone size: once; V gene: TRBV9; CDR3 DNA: TGTGCCAGCAGCGTAGATCAGGGGGATGAGCAGTTCTTC; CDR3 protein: CASSVDQGDEQFF
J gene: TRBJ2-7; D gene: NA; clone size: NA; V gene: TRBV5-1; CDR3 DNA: TGCGCCAGCAGCTTGGGTGGGGGGAGCGAGCAGTACTTC; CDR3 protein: CASSLGGGSEQYF
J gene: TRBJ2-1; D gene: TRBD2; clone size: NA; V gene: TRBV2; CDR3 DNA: TGTGCCAGCAAGTTACAGCTAAGCGGGGCCTCCTACAATGAGCAGTTCTTC; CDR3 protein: CASKLQLSGASYNEQFF